The next 26 T cell receptor beta chains were all read from a single sample in a study of blood T cells in healthy people across ages. The use of a sample-barcoded 5' primer and a J-beta primer mix characterized a second PCR of roughly 6 to 12 cycles. TCRdb recomputed calls from the 5' RACE reads with MiXCR, one row per CDR3 protein. The sample has more than 900,000 distinct CDR3 sequences; under 30% are singletons. This sample also appeared in a second study, on T cells of mothers and their children.

The specimen sequenced was blood. These TCRs come from a girl aged 2 to 10 in good health.

The chain links TRBV7-2 to TRBJ1-6; 9 bases line up with TRBD1. Germline lookup yields CDR1 SGHTA and CDR2 FQGNSA. V gave up 3 bases and J gave up 8 bases; unmatched junction bases: 2. The CDR3 covers 14 residues. The CDR3 bases are TGTGCCAGCAGCTTCGGGACAGGGTATTCACCCCTCCACTTT. Its translation: CASSFGTGYSPLHF.

This chain links TRBV7-3 with TRBJ1-1; 7 nucleotides line up with TRBD1. The V segment lost 0 bases and the J segment 11 bases; nucleotides outside the gene matches: 6. The germline V gene encodes CDR1 SGHTA and CDR2 FQGTGA. The CDR3 contains 13 residues. The CDR3 DNA follows: TGTGCCAGCAGCTTAACTCCGACAGGGAACGCTTTCTTT. Amino acids: CASSLTPTGNAFF. Full variable domain (remainder filled in from reference TRBV7-3 and TRBJ1-1): GAGVSQTPSNKVTEKGKYVELRCDPISGHTALYWYRQSLGQGPEFLIYFQGTGAADDSGLPNDRFFAVRPEGSVSTLKIQRTERGDSAVYLCASSLTPTGNAFFGQGTRLTVV.

This chain connects TRBV6-2 or TRBV6-3 to TRBJ2-7, with 11 bases identical to TRBD2. The germline V gene has CDR1 MNHEY and CDR2 SVGEGT. CDR3 length equals 15 residues. V was pared by 2 bases and J by 3 bases, with 3 bases of the junction left unmatched. CDR3 in amino acids: CASSYILAGGYEQYF. CDR3 DNA: TGTGCCAGCAGTTACATCCTAGCGGGGGGCTACGAGCAGTACTTC.

This clonotype was seen a handful of times. The J gene is TRBJ2-1, the V gene TRBV28, with D uncertain. The germline V and J ends were trimmed by 6 bases and 5 bases, with 11 bases remaining between them. The CDR3 has 13 amino acids. The germline gives CDR1 MDHEN, CDR2 SYDVKM. Here the CDR3 DNA reads TGTGCCAGCAGCAAACTGGGTCACAATGAGCAGTTCTTC. Protein product: CASSKLGHNEQFF.

The chain links TRBV7-3 to TRBJ1-2; D gene ambiguous. V shed 3 bases and J shed 6 bases, with 17 bases lying between them. Germline CDR1 is SGHTA and CDR2 is FQGTGA. The CDR3 is 15 residues long. The CDR3 here is CASSLMDLGPDGYTF. Here the CDR3 DNA reads TGTGCCAGCAGCTTGATGGATCTCGGGCCTGATGGCTACACCTTC.

The chain combines TRBV28 with TRBJ2-3, with D possibly matching TRBD1 (6 bases). V was clipped by 5 bases and J by 2 bases, with 14 bases between them. CDR1 and CDR2 from the germline V gene are MDHEN and SYDVKM. This CDR3 has 15 amino acids. The CDR3 nucleotides are TGTGCCAGCAGTCTCTGGACAGACCCCACAGATACGCAGTATTTT. Translation gives CASSLWTDPTDTQYF. Combining the CDR3 with reference TRBV28 and TRBJ2-3 gives the whole variable domain DVKVTQSSRYLVKRTGEKVFLECVQDMDHENMFWYRQDPGLGLRLIYFSYDVKMKEKGDIPEGYSVSREKKERFSLILESASTNQTSMYLCASSLWTDPTDTQYFGPGTRLTVL.

The CDR3 here is CRVDRDNGYTF. For the CDR3, the DNA is TGCAGGGTGGACAGGGATAATGGCTACACCTTC. The chain has TRBV29-1 and TRBJ1-2; 8 bases fit TRBD1. Germline values: CDR1 SQVTM, CDR2 ANQGSEA. This CDR3 region has 11 residues.

The CDR3 loop reads CASSVKFGTGELFF. Written as DNA, the CDR3 is TGTGCCAGCAGTGTTAAGTTCGGTACCGGGGAGCTGTTTTTT. The rearrangement links TRBV6-4 to TRBJ2-2, with D unresolved. The CDR3 extends over 14 amino acids. V dropped 4 bases and J dropped 5 bases, with 11 bases sitting between them. The V gene's germline CDR1 is MRHNA and CDR2 SNTAGT.

The sample holds a few counts of this clonotype. V usage is TRBV7-9 and J usage is TRBJ2-7; D is unresolved. In germline, CDR1 is SEHNR, CDR2 FQNEAQ (reference sequence). The germline V and J ends were trimmed by 1 base and 6 bases, with 13 bases remaining between them. This CDR3 comprises 14 residues. The CDR3: CASSLGGQQSEQYF. CDR3 nucleotides: TGTGCCAGCAGCTTAGGAGGTCAGCAGTCCGAGCAGTACTTC.

This clonotype was recorded a few times. The chain is built from TRBV7-2 and TRBJ2-3; 7 bases align to TRBD2. This CDR3 contains 15 residues. V shed 5 bases, J shed 2 bases, and the junction held 7 bases outside the gene matches. The germline V gene encodes CDR1 SGHTA and CDR2 FQGNSA. CDR3 DNA: TGTGCCAGCAGCGTGGGTACTAGCGCCACAGATACGCAGTATTTT. Its protein product is CASSVGTSATDTQYF. The full variable domain, completed using reference TRBV7-2 and TRBJ2-3, is GAGVSQSPSNKVTEKGKDVELRCDPISGHTALYWYRQSLGQGLEFLIYFQGNSAPDKSGLPSDRFSAERTGGSVSTLTIQRTQQEDSAVYLCASSVGTSATDTQYFGPGTRLTVL.

Worth noting for this clonotype: Germline and junction disagree at one end, which may indicate a read error. This chain joins TRBV28 and TRBJ2-1; D is perhaps TRBD2 (7 bases). Germline V gene sequence: CDR1 MDHEN, CDR2 SYDVKM. The CDR3 extends over 15 amino acids. As DNA, the CDR3 is TGTGCCAGCAGTTTGGGGGGGGGCTCCAACAATGAGCAGTTCTTC. Residues: CASSLGGGSNNEQFF. Together with reference TRBV28 and TRBJ2-1, the CDR3 gives the full variable domain: DVKVTQSSRYLVKRTGEKVFLECVQDMDHENMFWYRQDPGLGLRLIYFSYDVKMKEKGDIPEGYSVSREKKERFSLILESASTNQTSMYLCASSLGGGSNNEQFFGPGTRLTVL.

The rearrangement uses TRBV7-8 and TRBJ1-2; 9 nucleotides align to TRBD1. V lost 4 bases to trimming and J lost 6 bases; unmatched junction nucleotides: 18. CDR3 size: 18 residues. Germline V lookup: CDR1 SGHVS, CDR2 FQNEAQ. The CDR3 DNA follows: TGTGCCAGCAGCTCACTACGGGACAGGGTACCAGAGTGGAATGGCTACACCTTC. Protein: CASSSLRDRVPEWNGYTF.

The sample holds a few counts of this clonotype. V usage is TRBV7-2 and J usage is TRBJ2-7; D gene unclear. V dropped 4 bases and J dropped 3 bases, with 13 bases sitting between them. Germline V lookup: CDR1 SGHTA, CDR2 FQGNSA. The length of the CDR3 is 14 residues. CDR3 DNA sequence: TGTGCCAGCAGCTGGTTTGGGCGGATCTACGAGCAGTACTTC. Protein: CASSWFGRIYEQYF.

The chain recombines TRBV3-1 with TRBJ2-1, with TRBD1 identical over 10 bases. The CDR3 is 16 residues long. Unmatched junction bases numbered 7, after V lost 4 bases and J lost 4 bases. CDR1 is LGHDT and CDR2 is YNNKEL in the germline V gene (reference sequence). The CDR3 nucleotides read TGTGCCAGCAGCCGAAGGTGGGGACAGGGGTACAATGAGCAGTTCTTC. Its translation: CASSRRWGQGYNEQFF.

V usage is TRBV11-2 and J usage is TRBJ1-2; maybe TRBD1 (5 bases). V was trimmed by 4 bases and J by 7 bases, leaving 16 bases between them. The length of the CDR3 is 14 residues. Germline V CDR1 and CDR2: SGHAT, FQNNGV. In nucleotides, the CDR3 is TGTGCCAGCAGCTCCCCCGGGGCAGGCGCTGGCTACACCTTC. Translating gives CASSSPGAGAGYTF.

The V call is TRBV4-1, the J call TRBJ2-1; D remains unclear. The V gene's germline CDR1 is MGHRA and CDR2 YSYEKL. CDR3 length: 13 amino acids. Between the trimmed V and J ends, which lost 0 bases and 5 bases, there was a span of 5 bases. The CDR3 loop reads CASSQDGNNEQFF. In DNA form, the CDR3 reads TGCGCCAGCAGCCAAGATGGTAACAATGAGCAGTTCTTC.

In its sample, this clonotype was seen a few times. The chain has TRBV20-1 and TRBJ2-5; D gene ambiguous. The germline CDR1 and CDR2 sequences are DFQATT and SNEGSKA (reference sequence). Trimming left V 0 bases short and J 3 bases short, with 17 bases between. This CDR3 contains 16 residues. Here the CDR3 reads CSARDMKIGQEETQYF. The CDR3 DNA reads TGCAGTGCTAGAGATATGAAAATAGGTCAGGAAGAGACCCAGTACTTC.

This clonotype was picked up a small number of times. The rearrangement joins TRBV5-6 to TRBJ1-2; 9 positions agree with TRBD1. With V trimmed by 0 bases and J by 5 bases, 2 bases remained unmatched. This CDR3 is built from 14 residues. Germline V gives CDR1 SGHDT, CDR2 YYEEEE. Here the CDR3 reads CASSLGTGEYGYTF. The CDR3 nucleotides are TGTGCCAGCAGCTTGGGGACAGGGGAGTATGGCTACACCTTC.

This clonotype was counted only a few times. For the CDR3, the DNA is TGTGCCAGCAGCTTCTCAGCGGGAGGGCAGGAGACCCAGTACTTC. It translates to CASSFSAGGQETQYF. J is TRBJ2-5 and V is TRBV11-2; 10 positions agree with TRBD2. J lost 5 bases, V lost 3 bases, and 6 bases had no gene match. Germline V gives CDR1 SGHAT, CDR2 FQNNGV. There are 15 residues in the CDR3.

This clonotype has just a few counts. The chain uses TRBV5-1 and TRBJ1-1; D possibly corresponds to TRBD1 (5 bases). This CDR3 has 16 amino acids. The germline V and J ends were trimmed by 0 bases and 0 bases, with 12 bases remaining between them. Germline V CDR1 and CDR2: SGHRS, YFSETQ. The DNA for the CDR3 is TGCGCCAGCAGCTTGGTTCCCGGGGGGATGAACACTGAAGCTTTCTTT. Its protein product is CASSLVPGGMNTEAFF.

This chain uses TRBV29-1 with TRBJ2-6; D uncertain. The CDR3 loop spans 13 amino acids. V dropped 3 bases and J dropped 2 bases, with 5 bases sitting between them. The germline gives CDR1 SQVTM, CDR2 ANQGSEA. The CDR3 nucleotides read TGCAGCGTTGACATCACTGGGGCCAACGTCCTGACTTTC. This codes for CSVDITGANVLTF.

The chain combines TRBV7-9 with TRBJ2-5; D is perhaps TRBD2 (5 bases). Germline V lookup: CDR1 SEHNR, CDR2 FQNEAQ (reference sequence). The CDR3 totals 14 residues. Deletions cut 5 bases from V and 3 bases from J, with 13 bases between. DNA for the CDR3: TGTGCCAGCAGCCCTCAGCCGGGGAAAGAGACCCAGTACTTC. Amino acid sequence: CASSPQPGKETQYF.

The chain uses TRBV7-2 and TRBJ2-2; TRBD2 matches at 7 bases. Germline V gene sequence: CDR1 SGHTA, CDR2 FQGNSA. The CDR3 extends over 14 amino acids. The V segment lost 3 bases and the J segment 4 bases; nucleotides outside the gene matches: 2. DNA for the CDR3: TGTGCCAGCAGCTTTGGGGAGGGCACCGGGGAGCTGTTTTTT. It encodes CASSFGEGTGELFF. The entire variable domain, with the rest obtained from reference TRBV7-2 and TRBJ2-2, is as follows: GAGVSQSPSNKVTEKGKDVELRCDPISGHTALYWYRQSLGQGLEFLIYFQGNSAPDKSGLPSDRFSAERTGGSVSTLTIQRTQQEDSAVYLCASSFGEGTGELFFGEGSRLTVL.

This clonotype was seen a few times. In DNA, the CDR3 is TGTGCCAGCAGTCCCCTAGCGGGAGGCTGGGATGAGCAGTTCTTC. This sequence encodes CASSPLAGGWDEQFF. The V gene is TRBV27, the J gene TRBJ2-5, with TRBD2 matching 11 bases. TRBJ2-1 explains the end of the DNA better; the J call may be wrong. Germline V CDR1 and CDR2: MNHEY, SMNVEV (reference sequence). The CDR3 has 15 residues.

The chain uses TRBV5-1 and TRBJ2-5, with unresolved D. The end of the DNA aligns better with TRBJ2-7, so the J call may be wrong. Germline values: CDR1 SGHRS, CDR2 YFSETQ. This CDR3 region has 12 residues. DNA for the CDR3: TGCGCCAGCAAGGAGAGCTCCTACGAGCAGTACTTC. This gives the protein CASKESSYEQYF.

This clonotype was seen more than once but under ten times. The V gene is TRBV20-1, the J gene TRBJ2-5; 7 nucleotides align to TRBD2. In germline, CDR1 is DFQATT, CDR2 SNEGSKA (reference sequence). The CDR3 extends over 14 amino acids. Trimming took 5 bases from V and 5 from J; bases not matched to a gene: 11. The CDR3 is CSARGGSAWETQYF. The DNA for the CDR3 is TGCAGTGCTCGGGGCGGGAGTGCTTGGGAGACCCAGTACTTC.